The present T cell receptor beta chain was sequenced within a study of cytomegalovirus exposure and HLA in healthy donors. The CDR3 covers 11 residues. Germline CDR1 reads LNHDA; CDR2 reads SQIVND (reference sequence). V lost 7 bases and J lost 3, with 5 bases in between. The PCR contained 60 Vbeta and 13 Jbeta primers. Data came from immunoSEQ multiplex PCR; TCRdb stores just in-frame clones and leaves some out. The sample has tens of thousands of clones, about two thirds seen once. Nominal health characterized the donors when sampled, though unrecorded immune exposures were likely. Regarding the study as a whole: A later analysis linked a missense variant in DCLRE1C to the trimming of TCR beta V and J genes. An assumption of roughly uniform sequencing depth across donors underlay the presence/absence analyses. CMV antigen specificity of a few CMV-associated chains was confirmed in vitro.

Notes on this clone: No antigen is known for it.

The sample was PBMCs. The chain links TRBV19 to TRBJ2-3; D remains unclear. The sequence was obtained from a middle-aged man in good health and CMV-seropositive. CDR3 region: CASTETDTQYF. DNA for the CDR3: TGTGCCAGTACAGAAACAGATACGCAGTATTTT. The full variable domain, completed using reference TRBV19 and TRBJ2-3, is DGGITQSPKYLFRKEGQNVTLSCEQNLNHDAMYWYRQDPGQGLRLIYYSQIVNDFQKGDIAEGYSVSREKKESFPLTVTSAQKNPTAFYLCASTETDTQYFGPGTRLTVL.